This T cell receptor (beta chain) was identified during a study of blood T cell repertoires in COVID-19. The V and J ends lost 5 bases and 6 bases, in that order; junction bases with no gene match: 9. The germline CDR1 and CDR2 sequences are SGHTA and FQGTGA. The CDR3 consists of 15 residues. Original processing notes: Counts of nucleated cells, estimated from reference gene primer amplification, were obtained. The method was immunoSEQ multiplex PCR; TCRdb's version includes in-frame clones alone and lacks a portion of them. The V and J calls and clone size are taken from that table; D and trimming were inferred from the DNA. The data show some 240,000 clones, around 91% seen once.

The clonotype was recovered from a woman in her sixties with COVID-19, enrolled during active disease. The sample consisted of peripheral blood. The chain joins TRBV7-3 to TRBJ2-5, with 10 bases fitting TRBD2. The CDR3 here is CASSRAGGPYQTQYF. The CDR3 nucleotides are TGTGCCAGCAGCCGAGCGGGGGGGCCCTACCAGACCCAGTACTTC.